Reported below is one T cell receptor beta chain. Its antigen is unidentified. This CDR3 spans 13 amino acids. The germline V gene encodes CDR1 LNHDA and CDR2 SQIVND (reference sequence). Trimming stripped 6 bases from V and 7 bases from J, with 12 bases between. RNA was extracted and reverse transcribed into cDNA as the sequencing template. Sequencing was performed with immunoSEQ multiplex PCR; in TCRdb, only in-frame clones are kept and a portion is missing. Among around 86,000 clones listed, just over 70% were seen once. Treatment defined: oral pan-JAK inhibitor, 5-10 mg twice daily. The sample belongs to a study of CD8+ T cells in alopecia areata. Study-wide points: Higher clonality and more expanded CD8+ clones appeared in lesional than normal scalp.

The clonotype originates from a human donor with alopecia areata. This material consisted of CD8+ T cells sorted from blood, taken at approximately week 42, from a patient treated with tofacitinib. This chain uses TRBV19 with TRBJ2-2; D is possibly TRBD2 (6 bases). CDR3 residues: CASSWGEVGELFF. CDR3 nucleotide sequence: TGTGCCAGTAGCTGGGGGGAAGTCGGGGAGCTGTTTTTT.